This T cell receptor (beta chain) is drawn from a study of T cells after yellow fever vaccination. Looking at the study overall: Fractions containing few cells were prepared with SMART-Seq v4 Ultra Low Input.

The germline V gene has CDR1 SGHDN and CDR2 FVKESK. Between the trimmed V and J ends, which lost 3 bases and 2 bases, there was a span of 4 bases. This CDR3 comprises 12 residues. With respect to this clonotype: Its antigen is still unknown.

Study results and caveats: A weaker secondary response peaked on day 5, the primary on day 15. Most clones from primary vaccination resurfaced after the booster (roughly 96% CD4, 75% to 90% CD8).

TCRdb re-derived calls from the 5' RACE reads in MiXCR, one entry per CDR3 protein. The data hold more than 90,000 distinct CDR3 sequences, with around 8% observed a single time. The genes are TRBV14 and TRBJ1-2; D call uncertain. This specimen consisted of CD8+ T cells sorted from PBMCs, obtained 45 days after the yellow fever booster vaccination. The sequence derives from a man aged 25 to 40 who received the YFV17D yellow fever vaccine. The CDR3 sequence: CASSHANYGYTF. The CDR3 bases are TGTGCCAGCAGCCACGCCAACTATGGCTACACCTTC.